This T cell receptor (beta chain) was sequenced in a study of glioma-infiltrating T cells after dendritic cell vaccination. Details on this clone: What it binds is unknown.

Patients had residual fresh-frozen tumor tissue and more than two years of survival data. Primers: 60 V beta forward and 13 J beta reverse. The repertoire was sequenced with immunoSEQ multiplex PCR; TCRdb's copy has only in-frame clones and lacks some. In the table there are around 90,000 clones, around three quarters of which are singletons. The study's findings and limits: Longer survival after dendritic cell vaccination followed higher pretreatment TIL content. TCR clonality showed no direct relationship with survival.

This receptor was obtained from a human donor with glioblastoma. The specimen comprised blood, sampled before dendritic cell vaccination.

CDR3 region: CASSGGQGTHTGELFF. DNA of the CDR3: TGCGCCAGCAGTGGGGGCCAGGGGACCCACACCGGGGAGCTGTTTTTT. The chain joins TRBV10-1 to TRBJ2-2; a weak D match, TRBD1 (6 bases). V lost 4 bases and J lost 3, with 15 bases in between. Germline V gene sequence: CDR1 WNHNN, CDR2 SYGVQD (reference sequence). The CDR3 loop spans 16 amino acids.